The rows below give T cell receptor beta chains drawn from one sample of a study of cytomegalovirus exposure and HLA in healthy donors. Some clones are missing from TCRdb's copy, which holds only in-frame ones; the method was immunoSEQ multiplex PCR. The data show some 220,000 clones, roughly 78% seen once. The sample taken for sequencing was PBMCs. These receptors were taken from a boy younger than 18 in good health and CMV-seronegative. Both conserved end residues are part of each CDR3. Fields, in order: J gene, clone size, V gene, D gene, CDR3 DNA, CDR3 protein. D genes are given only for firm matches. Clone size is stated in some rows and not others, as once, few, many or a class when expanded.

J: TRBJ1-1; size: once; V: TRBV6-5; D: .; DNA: TGTGCCAGCAGTGAGGGTCTCACTGAAGCTTTCTTT; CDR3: CASSEGLTEAFF
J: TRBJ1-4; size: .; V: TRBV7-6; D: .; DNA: TGTGCCAGCAGCTTAGCCCCCAGGACATTTGAAAAACTGTTTTTT; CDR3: CASSLAPRTFEKLFF
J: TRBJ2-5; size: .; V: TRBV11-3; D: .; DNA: TGTGCCAGCAGCTTAGTTTCGGAGACCCAGTACTTC; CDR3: CASSLVSETQYF
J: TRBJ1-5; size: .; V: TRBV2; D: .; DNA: TGTGCCAGCAGAGAGGGGGATAATAGCAATCAGCCCCAGCATTTT; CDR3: CASREGDNSNQPQHF
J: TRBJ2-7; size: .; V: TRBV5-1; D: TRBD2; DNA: TGCGCCAGCAGCTTGACGGCGGGGGACTACGAGCAGTACTTC; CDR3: CASSLTAGDYEQYF
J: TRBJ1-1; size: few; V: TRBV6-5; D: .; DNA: TGTGCCAGCAGTTACGACGGGTCCACTGAAGCTTTCTTT; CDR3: CASSYDGSTEAFF
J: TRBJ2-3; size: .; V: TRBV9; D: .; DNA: TGTGCCAGCAGCGTCGAAAGCCTGGTATGGGCTAGCGATGTTCCAGATACGCAGTATTTT; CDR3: CASSVESLVWASDVPDTQYF
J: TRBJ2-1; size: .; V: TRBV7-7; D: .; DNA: TGTGCCAGCAGCTTAGCGCCGGGTTCCTACAATGAGCAGTTCTTC; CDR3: CASSLAPGSYNEQFF
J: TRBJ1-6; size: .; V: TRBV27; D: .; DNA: TGTGCCAGCCACCGGGGAAAAAATTCACCCCTCCACTTT; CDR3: CASHRGKNSPLHF
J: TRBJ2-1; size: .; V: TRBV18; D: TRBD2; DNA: TGTGCCAGCTCACCAACATGGATAAGTCGGGAGGCCCTGTACAATGAGCAGTTCTTC; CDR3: CASSPTWISREALYNEQFF
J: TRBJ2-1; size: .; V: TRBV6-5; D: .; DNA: TGTGCCAGCAGCCCCCTTTCCTACAATGAGCAGTTCTTC; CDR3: CASSPLSYNEQFF
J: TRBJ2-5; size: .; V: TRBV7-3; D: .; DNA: TGTGCCAGCAGCTTAAACCCAGGGGGGAAGACCCAGTACTTC; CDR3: CASSLNPGGKTQYF
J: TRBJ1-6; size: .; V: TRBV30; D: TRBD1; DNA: TGTGCCTGGAGCGCCGGGACAGGGGATACACCCCTCCACTTT; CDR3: CAWSAGTGDTPLHF
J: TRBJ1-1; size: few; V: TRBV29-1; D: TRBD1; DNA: TGCAGCGTTGAGCGGGACAGTTACACTGAAGCTTTCTTT; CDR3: CSVERDSYTEAFF
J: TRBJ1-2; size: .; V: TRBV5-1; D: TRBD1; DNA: TGCGCCAGCAGCACCGGACAGGGACTGGATGGCTACACCTTC; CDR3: CASSTGQGLDGYTF
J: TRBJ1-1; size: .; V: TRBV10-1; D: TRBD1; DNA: TGCGCCAGCATCGTCCCGGGACAGGGAGAAGCTTTCTTT; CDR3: CASIVPGQGEAFF
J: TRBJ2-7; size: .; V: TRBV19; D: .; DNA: TGTGCCAGTAGCCCTGGGCCCACTTATGCCGGATTCGAGCAGTACTTC; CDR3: CASSPGPTYAGFEQYF
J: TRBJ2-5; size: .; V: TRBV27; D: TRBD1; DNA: TGTGCCAGCAGTTGGACAGGGGCCGAAGAGACCCAGTACTTC; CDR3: CASSWTGAEETQYF
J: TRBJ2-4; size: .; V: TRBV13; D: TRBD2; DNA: TGTGCCAGCAGCTGGAATAGCGGGTGGGGGGAGAACATTCAGTACTTC; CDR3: CASSWNSGWGENIQYF
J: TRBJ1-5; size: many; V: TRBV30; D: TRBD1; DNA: TGTGCCTGGAGTGTAGGGGCAGGGGGAAATCAGCCCCAGCATTTT; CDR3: CAWSVGAGGNQPQHF
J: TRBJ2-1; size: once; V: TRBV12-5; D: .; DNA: TGTGCTAGTGGTTTGGTACGCGGCGGGGTGTACTACAATGAGCAGTTCTTC; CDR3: CASGLVRGGVYYNEQFF
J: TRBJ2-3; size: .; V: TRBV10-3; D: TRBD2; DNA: TGTGCCATCTCCCGCGCCTTACCAGGGTTCGGGGGGGGTAAAGGCACAGATACGCAGTATTTT; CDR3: CAISRALPGFGGGKGTDTQYF
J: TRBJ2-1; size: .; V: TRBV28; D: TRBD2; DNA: TGTGCCAGCAGTAACTTAGCGGGAGTATCATACAATGAGCAGTTCTTC; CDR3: CASSNLAGVSYNEQFF
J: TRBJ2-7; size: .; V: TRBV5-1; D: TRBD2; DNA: TGCGCCAGCAGCCCTCGGGGGGGGCTCTCCTACGAGCAGTACTTC; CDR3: CASSPRGGLSYEQYF
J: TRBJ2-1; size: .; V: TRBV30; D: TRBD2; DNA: TGTGCCTGGAGTGATTTCGGGACTAGCGGGGGGGGGCAGTTCTTC; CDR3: CAWSDFGTSGGGQFF
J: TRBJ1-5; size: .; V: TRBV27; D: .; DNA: TGTGCCAGCAGCCCTCGGGGGGACTCCTCAAAATATAGCAATCAGCCCCAGCATTTT; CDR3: CASSPRGDSSKYSNQPQHF